A single sample gave rise to the 19 T cell receptor beta chains below, sequenced in a study of beta chain features in type 1 diabetes. Investigators reverse transcribed all isolated RNA, so they sequenced expressed TCRB transcripts. The protocol was immunoSEQ multiplex PCR, while the TCRdb copy is restricted to in-frame clones and leaves out a portion. The sample consists of 400,000 to 600,000 clones, over 25% of them appearing once. The specimen sequenced was naive CD4+ T cells from blood. The receptors come from a man younger than 35 in good health.

The chain uses TRBV7-6 and TRBJ2-6; D remains unclear. The V gene's germline CDR1 is SGHVS and CDR2 FNYEAQ. Trimming left V 3 bases short and J 0 bases short, with 12 bases between. CDR3 length: 17 amino acids. CDR3: CASSFRSGDSGANVLTF. The DNA of the CDR3 is TGTGCCAGCAGCTTTCGGTCTGGGGACTCTGGGGCCAACGTCCTGACTTTC.

The rearrangement joins TRBV9 to TRBJ1-1, with D possibly matching TRBD1 (6 bases). The CDR3 has 14 residues. Germline values: CDR1 SGDLS, CDR2 YYNGEE. Trimming cost V 2 bases and J 5 bases, with 13 bases left between them. The CDR3 sequence: CASSVGGGGTEAFF. As DNA, the CDR3 is TGTGCCAGCAGCGTTGGGGGCGGTGGAACTGAAGCTTTCTTT.

The J gene is TRBJ2-3, the V gene TRBV10-3; no clear D. CDR3 length: 13 amino acids. The V gene's germline CDR1 is ENHRY and CDR2 SYGVKD. Deletions cut 10 bases from V and 7 bases from J, with 18 bases between. The CDR3, as DNA: TGTGCCACCAGGCCGGATTCCCCCTATACGCAGTATTTT. This gives the protein CATRPDSPYTQYF.

V is TRBV29-1 and J is TRBJ2-3, with TRBD2 matching over 12 bases. The CDR3 covers 13 residues. J was trimmed by 9 bases and V by 7 bases; bases with no gene match: 8. Germline loops: CDR1 SQVTM, CDR2 ANQGSEA. The CDR3 nucleotides are TGCAGCGCCTGGACTAGCGGGGTCAGCACGCAGTATTTT. Its translation: CSAWTSGVSTQYF.

This chain joins TRBV7-9 and TRBJ2-3; 7 bases match TRBD1. V trimming: 7 bases; J trimming: 4 bases; junction bases outside the gene matches: 8. Germline V gives CDR1 SEHNR, CDR2 FQNEAQ (reference sequence). There are 14 residues in the CDR3. The CDR3 sequence: CASTMTGLSDTQYF. CDR3 in DNA: TGTGCCAGCACCATGACAGGGCTATCAGATACGCAGTATTTT.

This chain uses TRBV5-1 with TRBJ1-1; tentatively, D is TRBD1 (5 bases). This CDR3 region has 14 residues. The V and J ends lost 4 bases and 0 bases respectively, with 10 bases between them. The V gene's germline CDR1 is SGHRS and CDR2 YFSETQ. CDR3 amino acids: CASSPGTVNTEAFF. The CDR3, as DNA: TGCGCCAGCAGCCCGGGGACGGTGAACACTGAAGCTTTCTTT.

This clone turned up a few times. This rearrangement joins TRBV30 to TRBJ1-3; D uncertain. The CDR3 length is 14 residues. Germline CDR1 and CDR2: GTSNPN and SVGIG (reference sequence). V shed 1 base and J shed 4 bases, with 11 bases lying between them. CDR3 amino acids: CAWSEGVLGNTIYF. The CDR3 region has the DNA TGTGCCTGGAGTGAGGGCGTTCTAGGAAACACCATATATTTT.

There are a few counts of this clone. This sequence joins TRBV29-1 and TRBJ2-7, with TRBD2 as a possible D gene (6 bases). The CDR3 extends over 13 amino acids. V shed 8 bases and J shed 4 bases, with 18 bases lying between them. Germline CDR1 and CDR2: SQVTM and ANQGSEA. CDR3 coding DNA: TGCAGCTCTAAACCGGGAGCTGAATACGAGCAGTACTTC. Translating gives CSSKPGAEYEQYF.

This clone was picked up a small number of times. Other DNA sequences in this specimen translate into the identical CDR3. This rearrangement joins TRBV7-2 to TRBJ2-3; D gene unclear. The CDR3 has 15 amino acids. Germline values: CDR1 SGHTA, CDR2 FQGNSA. The ends were cut back, 5 bases at V and 0 bases at J, with 12 bases in the middle. This chain's CDR3 is CASSLRRTSTDTQYF. In nucleotides, the CDR3 is TGTGCCAGCAGCCTGCGACGGACGAGCACAGATACGCAGTATTTT.

The V and J genes are TRBV2 and TRBJ2-2; no clear D gene. Germline CDR1 is SNHLY and CDR2 is FYNNEI. With 7 bases removed from V and 3 bases from J, the gap between germline ends came to 6 bases. The CDR3 totals 12 residues. The CDR3 DNA follows: TGTGCCAGCACCGTGGACACCGGGGAGCTGTTTTTT. As protein: CASTVDTGELFF.

The table lists this clone with a few counts. V gene TRBV25-1 combines with J gene TRBJ2-7, with D perhaps matching TRBD1 (6 bases). The CDR3 extends over 16 amino acids. Trimming shortened V by 3 bases and J by 3 bases, and 18 bases separated the two germline ends. The germline gives CDR1 MGHDK, CDR2 SYGVNS. Written as DNA, the CDR3 is TGTGCCAGCAGTGACTGGGGAACAGGGAGAATCTACGAGCAGTACTTC. This codes for CASSDWGTGRIYEQYF.

The rearrangement uses TRBV30 and TRBJ1-3, with D perhaps matching TRBD1 (5 bases). The V end lost 2 bases, the J end lost 9 bases, and 11 bases lay between the germline ends. CDR3 length equals 12 residues. Germline V lookup: CDR1 GTSNPN, CDR2 SVGIG (reference sequence). The CDR3 reads CAWSPSGGTIYF. The CDR3 DNA follows: TGTGCCTGGAGTCCTTCCGGGGGCACCATATATTTT.

The V and J genes are TRBV29-1 and TRBJ2-7; the D gene is possibly TRBD1 (6 bases). Trimming shortened V by 7 bases and J by 0 bases, and 10 bases separated the two germline ends. There are 12 residues in the CDR3. The germline V gene encodes CDR1 SQVTM and CDR2 ANQGSEA. Here the CDR3 DNA reads TGCAGCGCCCGGGACAACTCCTACGAGCAGTACTTC. This sequence encodes CSARDNSYEQYF.

CDR3 in amino acids: CASSLRGYQETQYF. The CDR3 DNA reads TGTGCCAGCAGCTTACGGGGGTACCAAGAGACCCAGTACTTC. This rearrangement joins TRBV11-2 to TRBJ2-5; tentative D call: TRBD2 (6 bases). The CDR3 contains 14 residues. Trimming removed 2 bases from V and 0 bases from J, with 7 bases in between. Germline CDR1 and CDR2: SGHAT and FQNNGV.

The V and J genes are TRBV9 and TRBJ2-6; D is possibly TRBD1 (6 bases). V was trimmed by 4 bases and J by 1 base, leaving 15 bases between them. The germline CDR1 and CDR2 sequences are SGDLS and YYNGEE. The CDR3 totals 17 residues. This chain's CDR3 is CASSPQGLRSGANVLTF. For the CDR3, the DNA is TGTGCCAGCAGCCCACAGGGTTTACGGTCTGGGGCCAACGTCCTGACTTTC.

In this sample, this clone turned up a few times. The rearrangement uses TRBV7-9 and TRBJ2-7; D gene ambiguous. The V and J ends lost 5 bases and 2 bases respectively, with 4 bases between them. Germline V gene lookup returns CDR1 SEHNR and CDR2 FQNEAQ (reference sequence). The CDR3 is made up of 11 amino acids. Here the CDR3 reads CASSPTYEQYF. The CDR3 DNA is TGTGCCAGCAGCCCTACCTACGAGCAGTACTTC.

This clone appeared a few times. The chain employs TRBV30 and TRBJ1-2, with unresolved D. CDR3 length: 14 amino acids. The V end lost 3 bases, the J end lost 7 bases, and 18 bases lay between the germline ends. Germline loops: CDR1 GTSNPN, CDR2 SVGIG (reference sequence). CDR3 DNA: TGTGCCTGGAGAAGGGAGGACCTCGTTTCTGGCTACACCTTC. Amino acids: CAWRREDLVSGYTF.

This clone was detected only a few times. The genes are TRBV7-2 and TRBJ1-3; D might be TRBD1 (6 bases). Per germline, CDR1 SGHTA and CDR2 FQGNSA. CDR3 size: 14 residues. Trimming took off 4 bases at V and 2 bases at J, with 9 bases between the two ends. The CDR3 protein is CASSSQGTGNTIYF. CDR3 nucleotide sequence: TGTGCCAGCAGCTCACAGGGAACTGGAAACACCATATATTTT.

This clone was detected a few times. The chain links TRBV7-3 to TRBJ2-7; D possibly corresponds to TRBD2 (6 bases). V dropped 2 bases and J dropped 5 bases, with 13 bases sitting between them. CDR1 and CDR2 from the germline V gene are SGHTA and FQGTGA. The CDR3 runs 14 residues. The CDR3 loop reads CASSLDGSTDEQYF. CDR3 sequence (DNA): TGTGCCAGCAGCTTAGACGGGAGTACGGACGAGCAGTACTTC.